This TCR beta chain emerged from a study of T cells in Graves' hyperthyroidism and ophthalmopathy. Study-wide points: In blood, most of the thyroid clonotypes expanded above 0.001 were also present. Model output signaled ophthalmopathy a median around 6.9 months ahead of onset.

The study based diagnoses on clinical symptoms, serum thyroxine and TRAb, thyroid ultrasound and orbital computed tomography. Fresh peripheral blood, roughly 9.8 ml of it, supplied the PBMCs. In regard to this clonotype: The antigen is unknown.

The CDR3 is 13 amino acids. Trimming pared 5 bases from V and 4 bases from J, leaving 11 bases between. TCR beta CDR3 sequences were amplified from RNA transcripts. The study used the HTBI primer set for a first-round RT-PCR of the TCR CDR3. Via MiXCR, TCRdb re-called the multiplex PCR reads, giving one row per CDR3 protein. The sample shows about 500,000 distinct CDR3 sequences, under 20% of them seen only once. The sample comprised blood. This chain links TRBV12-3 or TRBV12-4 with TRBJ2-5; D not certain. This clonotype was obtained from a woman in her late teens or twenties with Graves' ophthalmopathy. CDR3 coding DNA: TGTGCCAGCAGTCCGTTTAGGTCAGAGACCCAGTACTTC. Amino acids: CASSPFRSETQYF.